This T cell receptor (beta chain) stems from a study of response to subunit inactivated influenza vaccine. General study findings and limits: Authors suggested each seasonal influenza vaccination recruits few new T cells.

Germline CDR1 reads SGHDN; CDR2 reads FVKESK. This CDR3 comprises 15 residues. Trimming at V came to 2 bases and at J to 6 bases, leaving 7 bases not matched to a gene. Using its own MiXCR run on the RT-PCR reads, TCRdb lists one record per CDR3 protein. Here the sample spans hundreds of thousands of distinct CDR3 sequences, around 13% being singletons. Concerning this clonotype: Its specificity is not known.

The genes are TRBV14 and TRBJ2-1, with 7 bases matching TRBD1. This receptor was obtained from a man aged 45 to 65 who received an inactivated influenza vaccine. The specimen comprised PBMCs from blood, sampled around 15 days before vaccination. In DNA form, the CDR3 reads TGTGCCAGCAGCCAAAGCCGGGACAGCATCAATGAGCAGTTCTTC. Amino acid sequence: CASSQSRDSINEQFF.